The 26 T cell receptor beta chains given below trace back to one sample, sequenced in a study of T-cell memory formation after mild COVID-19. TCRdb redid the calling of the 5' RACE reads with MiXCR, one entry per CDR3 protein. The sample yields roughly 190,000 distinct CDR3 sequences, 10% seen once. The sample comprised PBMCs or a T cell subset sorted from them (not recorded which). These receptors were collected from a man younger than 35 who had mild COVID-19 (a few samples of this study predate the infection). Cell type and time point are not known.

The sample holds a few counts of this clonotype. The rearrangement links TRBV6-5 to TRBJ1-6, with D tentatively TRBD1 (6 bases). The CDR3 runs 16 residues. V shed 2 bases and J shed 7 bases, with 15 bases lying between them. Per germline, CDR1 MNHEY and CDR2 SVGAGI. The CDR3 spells CASSYDGQIENSPLHF. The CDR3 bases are TGTGCCAGCAGTTACGACGGACAGATAGAAAATTCACCCCTCCACTTT.

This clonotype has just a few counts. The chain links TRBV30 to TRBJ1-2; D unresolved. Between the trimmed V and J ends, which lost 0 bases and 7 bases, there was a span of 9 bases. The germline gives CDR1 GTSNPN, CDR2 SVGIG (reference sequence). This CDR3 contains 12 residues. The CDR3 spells CAWSVFWFGYTF. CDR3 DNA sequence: TGTGCCTGGAGTGTTTTTTGGTTTGGCTACACCTTC.

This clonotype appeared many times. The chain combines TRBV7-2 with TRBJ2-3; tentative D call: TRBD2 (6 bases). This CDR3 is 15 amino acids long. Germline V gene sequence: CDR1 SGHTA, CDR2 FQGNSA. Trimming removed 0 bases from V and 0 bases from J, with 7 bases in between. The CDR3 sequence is CASSLASGSTDTQYF. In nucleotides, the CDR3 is TGTGCCAGCAGCTTAGCAAGCGGGAGCACAGATACGCAGTATTTT.

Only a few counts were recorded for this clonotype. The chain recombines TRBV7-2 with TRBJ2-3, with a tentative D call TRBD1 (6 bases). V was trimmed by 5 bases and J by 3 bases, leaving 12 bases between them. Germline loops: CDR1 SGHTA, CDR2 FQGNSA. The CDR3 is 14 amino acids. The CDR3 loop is CASSKDRITDTQYF. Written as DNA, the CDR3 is TGTGCCAGCAGCAAGGACAGAATAACAGATACGCAGTATTTT.

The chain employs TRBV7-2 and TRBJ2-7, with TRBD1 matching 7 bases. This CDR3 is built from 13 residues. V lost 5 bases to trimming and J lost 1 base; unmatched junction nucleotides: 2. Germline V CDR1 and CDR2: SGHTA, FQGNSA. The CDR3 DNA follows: TGTGCCAGCAGCCGGGACAGTTCCTACGAGCAGTACGTC. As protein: CASSRDSSYEQYV.

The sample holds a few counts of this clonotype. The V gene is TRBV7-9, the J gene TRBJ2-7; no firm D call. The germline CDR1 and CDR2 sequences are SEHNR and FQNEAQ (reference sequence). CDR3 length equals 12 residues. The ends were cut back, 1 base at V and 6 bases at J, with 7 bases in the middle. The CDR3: CASSLEWTEQYV. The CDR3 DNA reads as TGTGCCAGCAGCTTAGAGTGGACCGAGCAGTACGTC.

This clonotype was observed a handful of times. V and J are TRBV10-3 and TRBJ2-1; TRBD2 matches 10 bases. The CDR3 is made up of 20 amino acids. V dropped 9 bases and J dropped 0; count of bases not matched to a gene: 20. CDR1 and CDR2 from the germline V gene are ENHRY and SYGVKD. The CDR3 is CAMSQGLLAGAVLSYNEQFF. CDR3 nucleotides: TGTGCCATGTCACAGGGGCTGCTAGCGGGGGCCGTTCTCTCCTACAATGAGCAGTTCTTC.

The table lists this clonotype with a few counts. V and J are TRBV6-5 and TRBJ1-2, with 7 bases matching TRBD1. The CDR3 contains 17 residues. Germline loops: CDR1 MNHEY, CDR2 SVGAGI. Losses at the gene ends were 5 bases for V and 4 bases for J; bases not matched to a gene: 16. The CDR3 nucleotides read TGTGCCAGCAGTCGGGCGGGCGGGACAGAGAACCGCTATGGCTACACCTTC. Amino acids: CASSRAGGTENRYGYTF.

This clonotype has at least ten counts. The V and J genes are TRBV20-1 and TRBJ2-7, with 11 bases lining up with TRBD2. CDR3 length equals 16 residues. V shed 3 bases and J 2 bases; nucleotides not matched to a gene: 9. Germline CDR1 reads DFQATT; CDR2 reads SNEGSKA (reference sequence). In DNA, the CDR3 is TGCAGTGCTAGCGAGTCTAATAGCGGGGGGGCCTACGAGCAGTACGTC. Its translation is CSASESNSGGAYEQYV.

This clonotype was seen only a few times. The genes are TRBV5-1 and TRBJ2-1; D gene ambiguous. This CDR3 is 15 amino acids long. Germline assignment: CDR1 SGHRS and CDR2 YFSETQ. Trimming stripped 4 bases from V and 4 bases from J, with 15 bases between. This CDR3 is CASSPPEDGYNEQFF. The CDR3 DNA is TGCGCCAGCAGCCCCCCTGAGGACGGATACAATGAGCAGTTCTTC.

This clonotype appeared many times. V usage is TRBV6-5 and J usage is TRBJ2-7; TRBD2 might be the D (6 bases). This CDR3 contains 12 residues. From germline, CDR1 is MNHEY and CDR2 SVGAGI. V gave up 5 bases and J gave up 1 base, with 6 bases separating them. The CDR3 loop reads CASSRGSYEQYF. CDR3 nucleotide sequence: TGTGCCAGCAGTCGGGGGTCCTACGAGCAGTACTTC.

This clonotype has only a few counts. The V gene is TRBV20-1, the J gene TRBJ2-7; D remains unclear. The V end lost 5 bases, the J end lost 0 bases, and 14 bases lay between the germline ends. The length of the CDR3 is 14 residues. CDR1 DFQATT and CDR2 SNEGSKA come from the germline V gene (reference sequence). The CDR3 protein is CSALRGFSSYEQYF. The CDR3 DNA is TGCAGTGCTCTGAGAGGTTTTAGCTCCTACGAGCAGTACTTC.

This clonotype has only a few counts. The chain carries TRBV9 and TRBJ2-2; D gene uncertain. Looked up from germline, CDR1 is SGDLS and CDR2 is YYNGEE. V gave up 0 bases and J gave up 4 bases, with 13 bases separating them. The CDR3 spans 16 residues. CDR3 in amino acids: CASSVDLPGGTGELFF. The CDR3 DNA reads TGTGCCAGCAGCGTAGATCTGCCGGGCGGCACCGGGGAGCTGTTTTTT.

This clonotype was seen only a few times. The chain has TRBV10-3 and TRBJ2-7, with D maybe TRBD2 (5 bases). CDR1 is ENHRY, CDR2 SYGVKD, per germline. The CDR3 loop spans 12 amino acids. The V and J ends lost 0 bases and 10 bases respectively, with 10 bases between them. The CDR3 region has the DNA TGTGCCATCAGTGAGTCGGCCCGGGAACAGTACTTC. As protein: CAISESAREQYF.

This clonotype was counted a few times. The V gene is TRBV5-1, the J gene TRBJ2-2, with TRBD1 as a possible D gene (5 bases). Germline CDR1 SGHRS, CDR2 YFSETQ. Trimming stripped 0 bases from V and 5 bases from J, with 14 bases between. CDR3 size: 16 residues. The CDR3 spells CASSLVPRAGTGELFF. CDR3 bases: TGCGCCAGCAGCTTGGTCCCCCGAGCAGGGACCGGGGAGCTGTTTTTT.

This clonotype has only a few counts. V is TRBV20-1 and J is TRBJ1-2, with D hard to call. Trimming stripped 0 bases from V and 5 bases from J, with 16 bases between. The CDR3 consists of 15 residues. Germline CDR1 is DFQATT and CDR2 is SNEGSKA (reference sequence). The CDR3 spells CSARDPRQAPYGYTF. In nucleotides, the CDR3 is TGCAGTGCTAGAGATCCCCGCCAGGCACCTTATGGCTACACCTTC.

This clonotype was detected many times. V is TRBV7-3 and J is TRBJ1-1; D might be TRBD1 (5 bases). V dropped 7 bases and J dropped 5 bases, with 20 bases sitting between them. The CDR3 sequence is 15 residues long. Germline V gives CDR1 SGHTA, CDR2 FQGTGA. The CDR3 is CASKSGSGRGTEAFF. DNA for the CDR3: TGTGCCAGCAAATCAGGTTCAGGGCGTGGAACTGAAGCTTTCTTT. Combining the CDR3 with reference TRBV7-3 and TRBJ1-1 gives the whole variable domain GAGVSQTPSNKVTEKGKYVELRCDPISGHTALYWYRQSLGQGPEFLIYFQGTGAADDSGLPNDRFFAVRPEGSVSTLKIQRTERGDSAVYLCASKSGSGRGTEAFFGQGTRLTVV.

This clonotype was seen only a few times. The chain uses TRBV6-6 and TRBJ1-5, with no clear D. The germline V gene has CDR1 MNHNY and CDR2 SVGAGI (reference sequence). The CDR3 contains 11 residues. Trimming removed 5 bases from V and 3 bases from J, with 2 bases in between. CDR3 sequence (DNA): TGTGCCAGCAGTAACAATCAGCCCCAGCATTTT. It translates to CASSNNQPQHF.

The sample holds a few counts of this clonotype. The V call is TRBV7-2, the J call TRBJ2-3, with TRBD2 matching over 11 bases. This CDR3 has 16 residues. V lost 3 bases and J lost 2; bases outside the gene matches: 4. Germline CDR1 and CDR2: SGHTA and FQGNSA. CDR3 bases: TGTGCCAGCAGCTTTACTAGCGGGGGACCCACAGATACGCAGTATTTT. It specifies CASSFTSGGPTDTQYF.

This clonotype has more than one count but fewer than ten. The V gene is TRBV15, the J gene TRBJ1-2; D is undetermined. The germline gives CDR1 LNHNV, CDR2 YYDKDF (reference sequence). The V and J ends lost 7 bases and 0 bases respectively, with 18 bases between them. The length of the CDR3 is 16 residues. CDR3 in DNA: TGTGCCACCACACAACGCCCGGGCCTCACTAACTATGGCTACACCTTC. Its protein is CATTQRPGLTNYGYTF.

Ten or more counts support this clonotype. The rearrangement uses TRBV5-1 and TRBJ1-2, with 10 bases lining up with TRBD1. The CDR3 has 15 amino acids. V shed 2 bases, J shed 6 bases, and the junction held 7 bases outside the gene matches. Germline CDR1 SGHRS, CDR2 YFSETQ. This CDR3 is CASSFMDRGEDGYTF. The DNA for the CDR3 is TGCGCCAGCAGCTTTATGGACAGGGGGGAGGATGGCTACACCTTC.

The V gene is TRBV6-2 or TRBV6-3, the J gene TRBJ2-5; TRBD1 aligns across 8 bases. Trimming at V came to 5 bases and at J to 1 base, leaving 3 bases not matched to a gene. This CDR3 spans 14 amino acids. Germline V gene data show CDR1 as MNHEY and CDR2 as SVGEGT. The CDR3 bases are TGTGCCAGCAGTCAGGGGGCGAGCCAAGAGACCCAGTACTTC. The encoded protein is CASSQGASQETQYF.

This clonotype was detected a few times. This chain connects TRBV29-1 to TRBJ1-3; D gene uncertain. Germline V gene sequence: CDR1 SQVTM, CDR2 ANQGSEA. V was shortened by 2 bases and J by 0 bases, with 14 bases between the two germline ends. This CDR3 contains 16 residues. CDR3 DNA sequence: TGCAGCGTTGAATCCGGATACAGCGTCTCTGGAAACACCATATATTTT. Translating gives CSVESGYSVSGNTIYF.

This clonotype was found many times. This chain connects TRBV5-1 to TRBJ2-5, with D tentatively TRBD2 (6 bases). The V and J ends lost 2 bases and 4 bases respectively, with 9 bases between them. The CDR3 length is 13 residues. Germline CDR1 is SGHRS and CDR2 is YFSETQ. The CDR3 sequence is CASSFWGGETQYF. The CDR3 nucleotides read TGCGCCAGCAGCTTTTGGGGAGGAGAGACCCAGTACTTC.

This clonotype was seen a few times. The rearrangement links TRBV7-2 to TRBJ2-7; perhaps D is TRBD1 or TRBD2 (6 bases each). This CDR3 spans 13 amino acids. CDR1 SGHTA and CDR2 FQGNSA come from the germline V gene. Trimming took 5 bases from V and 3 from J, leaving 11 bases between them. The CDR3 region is CASSAGQLYEQYF. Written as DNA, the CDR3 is TGTGCCAGCAGCGCGGGACAACTCTACGAGCAGTACTTC.

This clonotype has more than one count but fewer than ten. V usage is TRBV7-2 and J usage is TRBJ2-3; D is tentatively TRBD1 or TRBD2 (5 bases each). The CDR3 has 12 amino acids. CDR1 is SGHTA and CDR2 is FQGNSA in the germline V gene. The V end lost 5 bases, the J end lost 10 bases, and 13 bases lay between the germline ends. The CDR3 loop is CASSPPGRPQYF. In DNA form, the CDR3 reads TGTGCCAGCAGCCCCCCGGGGCGACCGCAGTATTTT.